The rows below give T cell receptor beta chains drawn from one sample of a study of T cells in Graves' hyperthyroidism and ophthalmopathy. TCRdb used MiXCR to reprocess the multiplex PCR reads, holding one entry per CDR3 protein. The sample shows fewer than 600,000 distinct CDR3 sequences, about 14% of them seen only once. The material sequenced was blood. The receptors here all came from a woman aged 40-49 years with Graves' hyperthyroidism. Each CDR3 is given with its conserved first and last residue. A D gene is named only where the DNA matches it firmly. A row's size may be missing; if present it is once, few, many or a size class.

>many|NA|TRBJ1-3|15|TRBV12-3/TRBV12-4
CASSRSGFSGNTIYF
TGTGCCAGCAGTCGCTCAGGGTTCTCTGGAAACACCATATATTTT
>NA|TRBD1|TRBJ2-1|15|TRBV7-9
CASSSGTGVRNEQFF
TGTGCCAGCAGCTCCGGGACAGGGGTTAGGAATGAGCAGTTCTTC
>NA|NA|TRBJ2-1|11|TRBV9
CASSVVGVQFF
TGTGCCAGCAGCGTAGTCGGGGTGCAGTTCTTC
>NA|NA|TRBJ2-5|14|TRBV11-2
CASSLGGAGKTQYF
TGTGCCAGCAGCTTAGGGGGCGCAGGGAAGACCCAGTACTTC
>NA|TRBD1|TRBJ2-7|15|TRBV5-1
CASSRVPGTDFEQYF
TGCGCCAGCAGCCGGGTTCCAGGGACAGACTTTGAGCAGTACTTC
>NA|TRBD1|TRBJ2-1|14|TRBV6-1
CASRRQGDYNEQFF
TGTGCCAGCAGGAGACAGGGGGATTACAATGAGCAGTTCTTC
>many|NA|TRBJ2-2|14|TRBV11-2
CASSPRTGFGELFF
TGTGCCAGCAGCCCCCGGACGGGGTTCGGGGAGCTGTTTTTT
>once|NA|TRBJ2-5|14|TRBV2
CASSPWGYQETQYF
TGTGCCAGCAGCCCCTGGGGTTACCAAGAGACCCAGTACTTC
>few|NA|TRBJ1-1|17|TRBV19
CASMIFGGTLGGTEAFF
TGTGCCAGTATGATCTTCGGGGGGACTCTGGGCGGCACTGAAGCTTTCTTT
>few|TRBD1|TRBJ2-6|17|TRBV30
CAWSVGTDSSGANVLTF
TGTGCCTGGAGTGTAGGGACAGACAGCTCTGGGGCCAACGTCCTGACTTTC
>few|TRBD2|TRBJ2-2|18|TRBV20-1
CSAAPGLAGGPNTGELFF
TGCAGTGCTGCCCCGGGACTAGCGGGAGGCCCGAACACCGGGGAGCTGTTTTTT
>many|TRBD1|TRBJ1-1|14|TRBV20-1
CSYTLDRGNTEAFF
TGCAGTTATACTCTGGACAGGGGGAACACTGAAGCTTTCTTT
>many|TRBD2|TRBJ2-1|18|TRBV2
CASSERRTSPEFYNEQFF
TGTGCCAGCAGTGAAAGGAGGACTAGCCCAGAGTTCTACAATGAGCAGTTCTTC
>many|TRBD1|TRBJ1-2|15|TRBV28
CASSWGTGGNYGYTF
TGTGCCAGCAGTTGGGGGACAGGGGGCAACTATGGCTACACCTTC
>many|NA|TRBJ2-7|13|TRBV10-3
CAISRGSLYEQYF
TGTGCCATCAGTAGAGGGAGTCTTTACGAGCAGTACTTC
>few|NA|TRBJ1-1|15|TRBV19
CASMTNLPPNTEAFF
TGTGCCAGTATGACTAATCTTCCGCCGAACACTGAAGCTTTCTTT
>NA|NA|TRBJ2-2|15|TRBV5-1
CASSYREVNTGELFF
TGCGCCAGCTCCTACAGGGAAGTGAACACCGGGGAGCTGTTTTTT
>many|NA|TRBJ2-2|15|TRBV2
CASSEGPPGTGELFF
TGTGCCAGCAGTGAAGGACCCCCAGGCACCGGGGAGCTGTTTTTT
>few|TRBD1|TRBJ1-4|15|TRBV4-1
CASSQRGQGVEKLFF
TGCGCCAGCAGCCAGAGGGGACAGGGGGTTGAAAAACTGTTTTTT
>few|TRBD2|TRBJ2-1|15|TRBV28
CASRSLAGVQNEQFF
TGTGCCAGCAGATCTCTAGCGGGAGTGCAAAATGAGCAGTTCTTC
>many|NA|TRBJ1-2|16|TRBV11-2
CASSLLTGIHDYGYTF
TGTGCCAGCAGCTTGTTAACAGGGATACATGACTATGGCTACACCTTC
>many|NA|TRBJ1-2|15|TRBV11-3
CASSPGGESAYGYTF
TGTGCCAGCAGCCCCGGCGGGGAGTCAGCTTATGGCTACACCTTC
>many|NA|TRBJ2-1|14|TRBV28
CASNPRSLYNEQFF
TGTGCCAGCAATCCTCGGTCATTGTACAATGAGCAGTTCTTC
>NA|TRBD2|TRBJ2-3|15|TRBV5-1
CASSSLAASTDTQYF
TGCGCCAGCAGTTCACTAGCGGCTAGCACAGATACGCAGTATTTT
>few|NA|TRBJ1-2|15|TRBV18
CASSPQSDHEGGYTF
TGTGCCAGCTCACCGCAGTCCGACCACGAGGGGGGCTACACCTTC
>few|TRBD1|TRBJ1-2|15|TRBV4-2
CASSQRQGVEDGYTF
TGTGCCAGCAGCCAAAGACAGGGGGTGGAAGATGGCTACACCTTC
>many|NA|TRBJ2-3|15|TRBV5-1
CASSVGPSDGDTQYF
TGCGCCAGCTCTGTAGGGCCCAGCGATGGAGATACGCAGTATTTT
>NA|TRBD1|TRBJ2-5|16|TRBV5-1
CASSLDADRGEETQYF
TGCGCCAGCAGCTTGGACGCTGACAGGGGGGAAGAGACCCAGTACTTC
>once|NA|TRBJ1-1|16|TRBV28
CAGSTPGAPKNTEAFF
TGTGCCGGCAGTACCCCAGGGGCCCCCAAGAACACTGAAGCTTTCTTT
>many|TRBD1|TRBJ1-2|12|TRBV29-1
CSAGDREYGYTF
TGCAGCGCGGGAGACAGGGAGTATGGCTACACCTTC
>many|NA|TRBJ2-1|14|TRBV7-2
CASSPWGRLDEQFF
TGTGCCAGCAGCCCCTGGGGCAGGTTGGATGAGCAGTTCTTC
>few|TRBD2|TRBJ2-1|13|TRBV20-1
CSALLADYNEQFF
TGCAGTGCCTTACTAGCGGACTACAATGAGCAGTTCTTC
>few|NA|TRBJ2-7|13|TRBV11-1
CASSFVRGYEQYF
TGTGCCAGCAGCTTCGTACGGGGGTACGAGCAGTACTTC
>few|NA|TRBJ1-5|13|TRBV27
CASSLGYPQPQHF
TGTGCCAGCAGTTTAGGATATCCCCAGCCCCAGCATTTT
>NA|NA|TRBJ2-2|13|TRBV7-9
CASSLVSVGELFF
TGTGCCAGCAGCTTAGTCTCGGTCGGGGAGCTGTTTTTT
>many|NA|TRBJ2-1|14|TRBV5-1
CASSRDGAYNEQFF
TGCGCCAGCAGCCGGGACGGGGCCTACAATGAGCAGTTCTTC
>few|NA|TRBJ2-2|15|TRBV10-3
CAISDGSSSTGELFF
TGTGCCATCAGTGACGGGTCCTCGAGCACCGGGGAGCTGTTTTTT
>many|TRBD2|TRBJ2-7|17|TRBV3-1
CASSRKIRPSGVYEQYF
TGTGCCAGCAGCCGAAAGATTCGGCCTAGCGGGGTCTACGAGCAGTACTTC
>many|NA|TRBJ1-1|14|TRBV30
CAWSVLPLNTEAFF
TGTGCCTGGAGTGTACTTCCGTTGAACACTGAAGCTTTCTTT
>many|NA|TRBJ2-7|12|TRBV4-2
CASSATSSEQYF
TGTGCCAGCAGCGCCACTAGTAGCGAGCAGTACTTC